This TCR beta chain stems from a study of T cells in women clearing cervical HPV infection. Study details: For cases, blood was sampled a median about 150 days after lesion detection, interquartile range about 90 to 200 days.

Study results and limitations: Each sample's T-cell count was unknown, possibly confounding richness.

Points on this clone: Its antigen is not identified. The sequence runs out 3 residues before the end of the CDR3; the remainder is reconstructed from the germline J gene.

Germline loops: CDR1 LNHNV, CDR2 YYDKDF (reference sequence). V lost 5 bases and J lost 0, with 5 bases in between. The CDR3 has 12 residues. Generated by immunoSEQ multiplex PCR, the TCRdb table keeps only in-frame clones and is missing some. The sample includes around 15,000 clones. The sequence was collected from a woman aged 18 to 75 with a cervical HPV16 infection that either progressed to CIN3+ or cleared (not recorded which). The sequenced sample was blood buffy coat. The J gene is TRBJ2-7, the V gene TRBV15; D unclear. The CDR3 here is CATSASSYEQYF. The covered CDR3 bases are TGTGCCACCAGCGCCAGCTCCTACGAG.